A single sample gave rise to the 18 T cell receptor beta chains below, sequenced in a study of T cell repertoires in cytomegalovirus infection. TCRdb reanalysed the reads using MiXCR and keeps one entry per CDR3 protein. The sample holds nearly 550,000 distinct CDR3 sequences, approximately 15% seen once. What was sequenced was CD8+ T cells from PBMCs. The receptors were sampled from a human donor in good health (CMV status not recorded). Some clones in this sample may be carry-over from other donors' samples.

Many counts were recorded for this clonotype. The CDR3 loop reads CASSEIRAAIKRGQETQYF. The CDR3, as DNA: TGTGCCAGCAGTGAGATTAGGGCTGCCATCAAACGGGGCCAAGAGACCCAGTACTTC. The gene calls are TRBV6-1 and TRBJ2-5; possibly TRBD2 for D (5 bases). Trimming shortened V by 3 bases and J by 1 base, and 24 bases separated the two germline ends. Looked up from germline, CDR1 is MNHNS and CDR2 is SASEGT. The CDR3 is 19 amino acids.

The chain recombines TRBV19 with TRBJ1-1; D is perhaps TRBD1 (6 bases). Deletions cut 3 bases from V and 4 bases from J, with 12 bases between. The CDR3 runs to 14 residues. Germline CDR1 reads LNHDA; CDR2 reads SQIVND (reference sequence). The CDR3 is CASSMGEGGTEAFF. CDR3 coding DNA: TGTGCCAGTAGTATGGGTGAAGGGGGCACTGAAGCTTTCTTT.

The rearrangement uses TRBV28 and TRBJ1-4; 11 bases line up with TRBD1. Germline CDR1 and CDR2: MDHEN and SYDVKM. There are 17 residues in the CDR3. J was trimmed by 4 bases and V by 3 bases; bases with no gene match: 7. The CDR3 nucleotides read TGTGCCAGCAGTTTTCGGGGACAGGGGGTCGGTAATGAAAAACTGTTTTTT. Translating it yields CASSFRGQGVGNEKLFF.

This clonotype was picked up a small number of times. The gene calls are TRBV9 and TRBJ1-6, with 10 nucleotides matching TRBD1. CDR3 length equals 15 residues. The germline V gene encodes CDR1 SGDLS and CDR2 YYNGEE. V gave up 4 bases and J gave up 7 bases; unmatched junction bases: 5. CDR3 DNA: TGTGCCAGCAGCCCTCAGGACAGGGGGAATTCACCCCTCCACTTT. It yields the protein CASSPQDRGNSPLHF.

In its sample, this clonotype was seen a few times. The DNA of the CDR3 is TGTGCCAGTACCGGGACTTCTGCCTACGAGCAGTACTTC. Its protein product is CASTGTSAYEQYF. The rearrangement joins TRBV27 to TRBJ2-7, with D possibly being TRBD2 (6 bases). V dropped 9 bases and J dropped 2 bases, with 14 bases sitting between them. This CDR3 contains 13 residues. CDR1 is MNHEY and CDR2 is SMNVEV in the germline V gene (reference sequence).

This clonotype has a handful of counts. The V gene is TRBV27, the J gene TRBJ1-2; weak D call: TRBD1 (5 bases). V lost 2 bases to trimming and J lost 8 bases, with 12 bases between them. Per germline, CDR1 MNHEY and CDR2 SMNVEV (reference sequence). This CDR3 comprises 13 residues. CDR3 residues: CASSLEQEPGYTF. CDR3 DNA: TGTGCCAGCAGTTTAGAACAGGAACCCGGCTACACCTTC.

This clonotype showed up just a few times. The J gene is TRBJ2-3, the V gene TRBV10-3; D not resolved. Germline V gene sequence: CDR1 ENHRY, CDR2 SYGVKD. The CDR3 has 13 residues. Trimming left V 8 bases short and J 2 bases short, with 11 bases between. This CDR3 is CAIVNSFTDTQYF. The CDR3 DNA follows: TGTGCCATCGTTAACTCCTTCACAGATACGCAGTATTTT.

The J gene is TRBJ1-3, the V gene TRBV3-1, with D perhaps TRBD1 (5 bases). V lost 5 bases, J lost 0 bases, and 14 bases lay in between. This CDR3 region has 16 residues. Germline assignment: CDR1 LGHDT and CDR2 YNNKEL (reference sequence). CDR3 sequence: CASSSQVFSSGNTIYF. For the CDR3, the DNA is TGTGCCAGCAGCTCACAGGTCTTCAGCTCTGGAAACACCATATATTTT. Full variable domain (outside the CDR3, taken from reference TRBV3-1 and TRBJ1-3): DTAVSQTPKYLVTQMGNDKSIKCEQNLGHDTMYWYKQDSKKFLKIMFSYNNKELIINETVPNRFSPKSPDKAHLNLHINSLELGDSAVYFCASSSQVFSSGNTIYFGEGSWLTVV.

Many counts were recorded for this clonotype. This chain joins TRBV6-6 and TRBJ2-7; no reliable D call. Germline-derived CDR1 and CDR2 are MNHNY and SVGAGI (reference sequence). The CDR3 consists of 14 residues. Trimming cost V 5 bases and J 4 bases, with 15 bases left between them. DNA for the CDR3: TGTGCCAGCAGTCTCGGACCAGAGGCGTACGAGCAGTACTTC. It yields the protein CASSLGPEAYEQYF.

The V call is TRBV9, the J call TRBJ2-1; D call uncertain. This CDR3 has 13 amino acids. The V gene lost 0 bases and the J gene lost 8 bases, with 9 bases spanning the gap. Germline lookup yields CDR1 SGDLS and CDR2 YYNGEE. The CDR3 sequence: CASSVGADDEQFF. DNA of the CDR3: TGTGCCAGCAGCGTAGGTGCGGACGATGAGCAGTTCTTC.

The chain uses TRBV30 and TRBJ2-1; TRBD1 agrees at 10 bases. With V trimmed by 5 bases and J by 7 bases, 8 bases remained unmatched. This CDR3 region has 14 residues. Germline CDR1 GTSNPN, CDR2 SVGIG (reference sequence). The CDR3 DNA follows: TGTGCCTGGGACAGGGGGCGCGATGGAAATGAGCAGTTCTTC. It codes for CAWDRGRDGNEQFF.

The V call is TRBV4-1, the J call TRBJ2-1; no reliable D call. V was trimmed by 2 bases and J by 5 bases, leaving 13 bases between them. The CDR3 contains 15 residues. Per germline, CDR1 MGHRA and CDR2 YSYEKL. CDR3: CASSQTSDGHNEQFF. The CDR3 DNA follows: TGCGCCAGCAGCCAAACGTCCGACGGCCACAATGAGCAGTTCTTC.

The chain employs TRBV6-2 or TRBV6-3 and TRBJ2-2, with 12 bases that match TRBD2. The CDR3 covers 17 residues. J gave up 5 bases and V 6 bases, and 10 bases lay outside the gene matches. The V gene's germline CDR1 is MNHEY and CDR2 SVGEGT. The DNA of the CDR3 is TGTGCCAGCAGCCCACTGGGGCTAGCGGGGGGGACCGGGGAGCTGTTTTTT. Encoded protein: CASSPLGLAGGTGELFF.

The chain links TRBV14 to TRBJ2-3, with D perhaps matching TRBD2 (5 bases). V lost 0 bases and J 5 bases, leaving 15 bases between the germline ends. CDR1 is SGHDN, CDR2 FVKESK, per germline. The CDR3 is 16 residues long. The chain's CDR3 is CASSQDRIRAGDTQYF. The CDR3 nucleotides are TGTGCCAGCAGCCAAGATCGGATCCGGGCGGGAGATACGCAGTATTTT.

This clonotype was observed at least ten times. The rearrangement uses TRBV12-3 or TRBV12-4 and TRBJ2-7; the D is unclear. The CDR3 contains 17 residues. V was clipped by 6 bases and J by 0 bases, with 21 bases between them. The CDR3 sequence is CASRITLSLSRSYEQYF. The DNA for the CDR3 is TGTGCCAGCAGGATTACCCTAAGTTTGAGTCGCTCCTACGAGCAGTACTTC.

This clonotype turned up a few times. The J gene is TRBJ2-7, the V gene TRBV3-1, with D possibly being TRBD2 (5 bases). V shed 0 bases and J shed 4 bases, with 7 bases lying between them. CDR1 LGHDT and CDR2 YNNKEL come from the germline V gene (reference sequence). The CDR3 runs to 13 residues. The CDR3 is CASSQDTRYEQYF. CDR3 bases: TGTGCCAGCAGCCAAGATACTAGATACGAGCAGTACTTC.

This clonotype was seen ten or more times. The chain uses TRBV12-3 or TRBV12-4 and TRBJ1-1; 8 bases agree with TRBD1. The CDR3 contains 12 residues. V shed 9 bases and J 5 bases; nucleotides not matched to a gene: 5. This CDR3 is CASWTGWTEAFF. CDR3 bases: TGTGCCAGTTGGACAGGGTGGACTGAAGCTTTCTTT.

This clonotype appeared many times. The chain combines TRBV27 with TRBJ2-1; D possibly corresponds to TRBD2 (5 bases). CDR1 MNHEY and CDR2 SMNVEV come from the germline V gene (reference sequence). The CDR3 loop spans 14 amino acids. Trimming cost V 7 bases and J 6 bases, with 16 bases left between them. The CDR3 region has the DNA TGTGCCAGCATGGATCTCGGGGATGGCAATGAGCAGTTCTTC. Amino acid sequence: CASMDLGDGNEQFF.